A single sample is the source of the 3 T cell receptor beta chains below, sequenced in a study of neurological immune-mediated disorders. TCRdb reprocessed the 5' RACE reads with MiXCR, giving one entry per CDR3 protein. The profile shows 35,000 to 40,000 distinct CDR3 sequences, roughly 2.5% of them singletons. The specimen was PBMCs. The receptors derive from a man over 45 with multiple sclerosis.

Many counts were recorded for this clonotype. V is TRBV20-1 and J is TRBJ2-3; 9 bases line up with TRBD2. This CDR3 has 14 amino acids. Germline CDR1 and CDR2: DFQATT and SNEGSKA (reference sequence). The V and J ends lost 3 bases and 0 bases, in that order; junction bases with no gene match: 1. CDR3 sequence (DNA): TGCAGTGCTAGTAGCGGGGGTAGCACAGATACGCAGTATTTT. Its translation: CSASSGGSTDTQYF.

J is TRBJ1-5 and V is TRBV7-2, with D perhaps TRBD1 (5 bases). Per germline, CDR1 SGHTA and CDR2 FQGNSA. The CDR3 length is 14 residues. Trimming shortened V by 5 bases and J by 6 bases, and 14 bases separated the two germline ends. CDR3 nucleotides: TGTGCCAGCAGCCGAGAGGGGTTCGCTCAGCCCCAGCATTTT. The encoded protein is CASSREGFAQPQHF.

In its sample, this clonotype was seen many times. This chain uses TRBV10-1 with TRBJ2-1; D tentatively reads TRBD1 or TRBD2 (5 bases each). This CDR3 contains 15 residues. V was pared by 1 base and J by 5 bases, with 12 bases between. The V gene's germline CDR1 is WNHNN and CDR2 SYGVQD (reference sequence). CDR3 sequence: CASSEYWGTNNEQFF. The CDR3 coding sequence is TGCGCCAGCAGTGAGTATTGGGGGACCAACAATGAGCAGTTCTTC.